The 9 T cell receptor beta chains below were found in one sample sequenced in a study of shared clonotypes between healthy human individuals. Sequencing was performed with immunoSEQ multiplex PCR; in TCRdb, only in-frame clones are kept and a portion is missing. This sample carries about 2.2 million clones, over 85% of them seen once, and the ten largest clones take around 1.8%. CD45RO-negative, CCR7-selected cells formed the naive CD8 fraction, which excluded terminally differentiated effector memory CD45RA+ cells. Sequencing was performed on naive CD8+ T cells from PBMCs. The source of these receptors is a man aged 18 to 29 in good health. Some clones in this sample may be carry-over from other donors' samples.

The rearrangement links TRBV27 to TRBJ1-1, with TRBD1 matching over 8 bases. CDR1 MNHEY and CDR2 SMNVEV come from the germline V gene (reference sequence). The V gene end was trimmed by 3 bases and the J gene end by 1 base; junction bases not matched to a gene: 7. This CDR3 is 16 amino acids long. CDR3 in amino acids: CASSFGQGAGNTEAFF. The CDR3 DNA reads as TGTGCCAGCAGTTTTGGCCAGGGGGCAGGGAACACTGAAGCTTTCTTT.

This clone appeared a single time. The chain links TRBV27 to TRBJ1-5, with 8 bases aligning to TRBD1. The length of the CDR3 is 16 residues. Germline V gene data show CDR1 as MNHEY and CDR2 as SMNVEV (reference sequence). Trimming removed 5 bases from V and 5 bases from J; junction bases left unmatched: 11. The chain's CDR3 is CASSTYSGGLHQPQHF. In nucleotides, the CDR3 is TGTGCCAGCAGTACCTACTCAGGGGGCCTGCATCAGCCCCAGCATTTT.

This chain connects TRBV9 to TRBJ1-5, with 7 positions matching TRBD1. With 4 bases clipped from V and 3 bases from J, the junction kept 7 bases outside the gene matches. Germline V gene data show CDR1 as SGDLS and CDR2 as YYNGEE. This CDR3 comprises 15 residues. The CDR3 DNA follows: TGTGCCAGCAGCCCTGGACAGGTGATCAATCAGCCCCAGCATTTT. Encoded protein: CASSPGQVINQPQHF.

This clone was counted a single time. This chain uses TRBV19 with TRBJ2-7; D possibly corresponds to TRBD2 (5 bases). This CDR3 contains 14 residues. Trimming took 2 bases from V and 2 from J, leaving 10 bases between them. The germline V gene encodes CDR1 LNHDA and CDR2 SQIVND (reference sequence). Written as DNA, the CDR3 is TGTGCCAGTAGTATATGGGGAGAAACCTACGAGCAGTACTTC. Translating it yields CASSIWGETYEQYF.

The J gene is TRBJ2-7, the V gene TRBV13; the D gene is possibly TRBD1 (5 bases). Looked up from germline, CDR1 is PRHDT and CDR2 is FYEKMQ (reference sequence). V lost 0 bases and J lost 7, with 16 bases in between. The CDR3 has 15 residues. The CDR3, as DNA: TGTGCCAGCAGCTTAGGCTCAGGGCGCCTCTTGGAGCAGTACTTC. Translation gives CASSLGSGRLLEQYF.

This clone was observed once. The rearrangement joins TRBV28 to TRBJ2-7, with D tentatively TRBD1 (5 bases). The CDR3 contains 14 residues. The germline V gene encodes CDR1 MDHEN and CDR2 SYDVKM. V was clipped by 4 bases and J by 1 base, with 11 bases between them. In nucleotides, the CDR3 is TGTGCCAGCAGTTGGCAGGGTTGGTCCTACGAGCAGTACTTC. This sequence encodes CASSWQGWSYEQYF. The full variable domain, in which reference TRBV28 and TRBJ2-7 provide the parts outside the CDR3, is DVKVTQSSRYLVKRTGEKVFLECVQDMDHENMFWYRQDPGLGLRLIYFSYDVKMKEKGDIPEGYSVSREKKERFSLILESASTNQTSMYLCASSWQGWSYEQYFGPGTRLTVT.

The chain combines TRBV9 with TRBJ2-3; 7 bases map to TRBD2. CDR3 length equals 17 residues. Germline V gene lookup returns CDR1 SGDLS and CDR2 YYNGEE. Trimming removed 0 bases from V and 5 bases from J; junction bases left unmatched: 12. This chain's CDR3 is CASSVALGEGGKDTQYF. DNA for the CDR3: TGTGCCAGCAGCGTAGCTTTGGGGGAGGGAGGTAAAGATACGCAGTATTTT.

The chain carries TRBV19 and TRBJ1-4; D remains unclear. The ends were cut back, 2 bases at V and 0 bases at J, with 7 bases in the middle. Germline CDR1 reads LNHDA; CDR2 reads SQIVND (reference sequence). The CDR3 covers 15 residues. The CDR3 nucleotides read TGTGCCAGTAGTATAACTGGGGCAACTAATGAAAAACTGTTTTTT. Amino acid sequence: CASSITGATNEKLFF.

This chain connects TRBV19 to TRBJ2-7; D gene unclear. The CDR3 covers 13 residues. The V gene lost 1 base and the J gene lost 4 bases, with 8 bases spanning the gap. Germline CDR1 reads LNHDA; CDR2 reads SQIVND (reference sequence). This chain's CDR3 is CASSIGLEYEQYF. CDR3 in DNA: TGTGCCAGTAGTATAGGGCTAGAGTACGAGCAGTACTTC.